The 2 T cell receptor beta chains reported below all come from one sample, sequenced in a study of response to subunit inactivated influenza vaccine. Using its own MiXCR run on the RT-PCR reads, TCRdb lists one record per CDR3 protein. This sample has about 800,000 distinct CDR3 sequences, with around 21% found just once. The sequenced sample was PBMCs from blood, obtained around 5 days after vaccination. These receptors were taken from a man aged 50 to 60 who received an inactivated influenza vaccine.

This clonotype was seen a handful of times. V is TRBV29-1 and J is TRBJ2-3; 7 bases are shared with TRBD2. CDR1 and CDR2 from the germline V gene are SQVTM and ANQGSEA. This CDR3 comprises 14 residues. V dropped 4 bases and J dropped 4; count of bases not matched to a gene: 8. The CDR3 protein is CSVAPGGSADTQYF. CDR3 in DNA: TGCAGCGTTGCACCGGGCGGGAGCGCAGATACGCAGTATTTT.

As DNA, the CDR3 is TGTGCCAGCAGTGAATTGGCTGAAGCTTTCTTT. Its protein product is CASSELAEAFF. The J gene is TRBJ1-1, the V gene TRBV25-1; D not certain. V was shortened by 1 base and J by 6 bases, with 3 bases between the two germline ends. Germline CDR1 and CDR2: MGHDK and SYGVNS. The CDR3 consists of 11 residues.